The 27 T cell receptor beta chains reported below all come from one sample, sequenced in a study of T cell repertoires in cytomegalovirus infection. These TCRs' antigens remain unknown. TCRdb processed the reads anew with MiXCR; each CDR3 protein has one entry. Of approximately 990,000 distinct CDR3 sequences detected, roughly 31% appear once; the ten largest clones hold about an eighth. The sample in question was cultured CD8+ T cells from PBMCs, obtained from culture after CMV antigen stimulation. These receptors originate from a human donor in good health (CMV status not recorded). Some clones in this sample may be carry-over from other donors' samples.

There are a few counts of this clonotype. The chain has TRBV7-8 and TRBJ1-2; the D gene is possibly TRBD1 (6 bases). Trimming took off 1 base at V and 6 bases at J, with 18 bases between the two ends. The CDR3 runs 16 residues. Looked up from germline, CDR1 is SGHVS and CDR2 is FQNEAQ. CDR3 sequence reads: CASSLGKGGSRDGYTF. In DNA, the CDR3 is TGTGCCAGCAGCTTAGGCAAGGGGGGGTCACGAGATGGCTACACCTTC.

This clonotype was seen a few times. Given a much more abundant clone one base away, this may be a read error. The J gene is TRBJ2-3, the V gene TRBV9; D is possibly TRBD2 (5 bases). V was cut by 3 bases and J by 5 bases, with 7 bases left in between. The CDR3 is 12 residues long. Germline CDR1 reads SGDLS; CDR2 reads YYNGEE. The CDR3 reads CASSARVDTQYF. The CDR3 DNA is TGTGCCAGCAGCGCGAGGGTAGATACGCAGTATTTT.

The gene calls are TRBV19 and TRBJ2-7, with 7 bases identical to TRBD2. The germline V gene has CDR1 LNHDA and CDR2 SQIVND (reference sequence). The CDR3 is made up of 14 amino acids. V was clipped by 3 bases and J by 5 bases; unmatched bases: 7. In DNA, the CDR3 is TGTGCCAGTAGTATCGGGAGCGGGGTCGACGAGCAGTACTTC. Its translation is CASSIGSGVDEQYF.

The V gene is TRBV20-1, the J gene TRBJ1-2; TRBD1 aligns across 8 bases. V was clipped by 6 bases and J by 5 bases; unmatched bases: 5. Germline CDR1 DFQATT, CDR2 SNEGSKA (reference sequence). CDR3 length: 12 amino acids. The CDR3 loop reads CSAARQGYGYTF. The CDR3, as DNA: TGCAGTGCAGCCCGACAGGGGTATGGCTACACCTTC.

This clonotype has just a few counts. The chain joins TRBV20-1 to TRBJ2-1; 9 nucleotides line up with TRBD2. V dropped 2 bases and J dropped 3; count of bases not matched to a gene: 5. Per germline, CDR1 DFQATT and CDR2 SNEGSKA (reference sequence). The CDR3 runs 15 residues. CDR3 nucleotide sequence: TGCAGTGCTAGACCCAGGACTAGCGTCTACAATGAGCAGTTCTTC. Its translation: CSARPRTSVYNEQFF.

This clonotype turned up a few times. The CDR3 region is CASTDGAYEQYF. The CDR3 region has the DNA TGTGCCAGCACAGACGGAGCCTACGAGCAGTACTTC. This chain joins TRBV12-3 or TRBV12-4 and TRBJ2-7; no definite D call. Trimming took 7 bases from V and 2 from J, leaving 9 bases between them. The CDR3 consists of 12 residues.

This clonotype has only a few counts. The V call is TRBV28, the J call TRBJ1-5, with D unresolved. V was trimmed by 5 bases and J by 3 bases, leaving 20 bases between them. CDR3 length: 17 residues. Germline CDR1 is MDHEN and CDR2 is SYDVKM. DNA of the CDR3: TGTGCCAGCAGTATAAAGTCGAGGGTGGTGAACAATCAGCCCCAGCATTTT. It translates to CASSIKSRVVNNQPQHF.

Regarding this clonotype: A much larger clone differs by one base, so this may be a read error. V is TRBV7-8 and J is TRBJ2-2, with 8 bases fitting TRBD1. Germline lookup yields CDR1 SGHVS and CDR2 FQNEAQ. The CDR3 has 16 amino acids. V shed 5 bases, J shed 1 base, and the junction held 6 bases outside the gene matches. The CDR3 region is CASSESGQENTGELFF. CDR3 DNA: TGTGCCAGCAGCGAATCGGGACAGGAGAACACCGGGGAGCTGTTTTTT.

V and J are TRBV7-8 and TRBJ2-7, with no clear D. The CDR3 consists of 16 residues. Trimming shortened V by 0 bases and J by 2 bases, and 14 bases separated the two germline ends. CDR1 and CDR2 (germline): SGHVS, FQNEAQ. The CDR3 here is CASSLAVADVTYEQYF. The CDR3 nucleotides read TGTGCCAGCAGCTTAGCGGTGGCAGATGTAACCTACGAGCAGTACTTC.

A few counts support this clonotype. This chain links TRBV2 with TRBJ1-4, with D perhaps TRBD1 (5 bases). Germline V lookup: CDR1 SNHLY, CDR2 FYNNEI. The V and J ends lost 6 bases and 3 bases respectively, with 14 bases between them. The length of the CDR3 is 15 residues. The CDR3 DNA reads as TGTGCCAGCAGCGACGCGGGACCCGCTAATGAAAAACTGTTTTTT. This gives the protein CASSDAGPANEKLFF.

The chain combines TRBV19 with TRBJ1-1; D unclear. V gave up 6 bases and J gave up 7 bases, with 15 bases separating them. The CDR3 covers 13 residues. The germline V gene has CDR1 LNHDA and CDR2 SQIVND (reference sequence). CDR3 coding DNA: TGTGCCAGTAGCCCGGAGGTCCCCATTGAAGCTTTCTTT. Its translation is CASSPEVPIEAFF.

The chain uses TRBV24-1 and TRBJ2-3, with TRBD1 as a possible D gene (6 bases). The CDR3 totals 19 residues. Germline loops: CDR1 KGHDR, CDR2 SFDVKD. Between the trimmed V and J ends, which lost 6 bases and 1 base, there was a span of 25 bases. CDR3 residues: CATSPLGTQPKRGTDTQYF. The CDR3, as DNA: TGTGCCACCAGTCCCCTCGGGACACAACCTAAGAGGGGCACAGATACGCAGTATTTT.

The chain carries TRBV10-2 and TRBJ1-4, with D maybe TRBD1 (5 bases). V dropped 8 bases and J dropped 6 bases, with 13 bases sitting between them. CDR3 length: 13 amino acids. Germline V gene lookup returns CDR1 WSHSY and CDR2 SAAADI. The DNA for the CDR3 is TGCGCCAGCTGGGACGGAGGGGATGAAAAACTGTTTTTT. This codes for CASWDGGDEKLFF.

Comments on this clonotype: A much larger clone sits a single nucleotide away, making a read error possible. The chain employs TRBV5-6 and TRBJ2-7; 7 bases are shared with TRBD1. V was pared by 4 bases and J by 2 bases, with 3 bases of the junction left unmatched. Germline V CDR1 and CDR2: SGHDT, YYEEEE. The CDR3 extends over 13 amino acids. The CDR3 DNA follows: TGTGCCAGCAGCGAGGGACAGACCTACGAGCAGTACGTC. Translated, it gives CASSEGQTYEQYV.

The chain joins TRBV6-5 to TRBJ1-4; 7 positions match TRBD1. Per the germline V gene, CDR1 is MNHEY and CDR2 is SVGAGI. Trimming at V came to 6 bases and at J to 5 bases, leaving 3 bases not matched to a gene. This CDR3 has 13 residues. The CDR3 is CASRGGGNEKLFF. CDR3 nucleotide sequence: TGTGCCAGCAGAGGGGGCGGGAATGAAAAACTGTTTTTT.

In regard to this clonotype: This sequence may be a read error, since a much larger clone differs from it by one base. The chain is built from TRBV11-1 and TRBJ2-2; 10 bases fit TRBD1. The CDR3 is 16 residues long. Looked up from germline, CDR1 is SGHAT and CDR2 is FQDESV (reference sequence). The DNA for the CDR3 is TGTGCCAACAGCCCCCGACAGGGGGCAAACACCGGGGAGCTGTTTTTT. This translates into CANSPRQGANTGELFF.

The chain combines TRBV7-6 with TRBJ2-7; D unresolved. The germline CDR1 and CDR2 sequences are SGHVS and FNYEAQ. Trimming left V 7 bases short and J 2 bases short, with 12 bases between. The CDR3 totals 13 residues. The CDR3 region has the DNA TGTGCCAGCATCCCGCAAGGTGCCTACGAGCAGTACTTC. Protein sequence: CASIPQGAYEQYF. The full variable domain, with the rest looked up from reference TRBV7-6 and TRBJ2-7, is GAGVSQSPRYKVTKRGQDVALRCDPISGHVSLYWYRQALGQGPEFLTYFNYEAQQDKSGLPNDRFSAERPEGSISTLTIQRTEQRDSAMYRCASIPQGAYEQYFGPGTRLTVT.

This clonotype was seen ten or more times. The chain combines TRBV6-6 with TRBJ2-3, with D perhaps matching TRBD2 (5 bases). The CDR3 consists of 15 residues. The germline V gene encodes CDR1 MNHNY and CDR2 SVGAGI (reference sequence). V gave up 0 bases and J gave up 0 bases, with 7 bases separating them. The CDR3 DNA is TGTGCCAGCAGTTACTCGAGGGCTAGCACAGATACGCAGTATTTT. Its protein is CASSYSRASTDTQYF.

This clonotype was seen many times. The V gene is TRBV7-2, the J gene TRBJ1-2, with D unclear. This CDR3 is 11 amino acids long. The germline V gene has CDR1 SGHTA and CDR2 FQGNSA. The ends were cut back, 4 bases at V and 8 bases at J, with 8 bases in the middle. The CDR3 loop reads CASSYQGGYTF. CDR3 coding DNA: TGTGCCAGCAGCTATCAAGGGGGCTACACCTTC.

In this sample, this clonotype turned up a few times. The chain employs TRBV27 and TRBJ1-1; 8 bases match TRBD1. The length of the CDR3 is 17 residues. The germline gives CDR1 MNHEY, CDR2 SMNVEV (reference sequence). J was trimmed by 4 bases and V by 1 base; bases with no gene match: 11. CDR3 residues: CASSLFSGGFGGTEAFF. As DNA, the CDR3 is TGTGCCAGCAGTTTATTCTCAGGGGGCTTTGGGGGCACTGAAGCTTTCTTT.

This clonotype came up many times. The V call is TRBV6-1, the J call TRBJ2-4; 10 bases align to TRBD2. J gave up 6 bases and V 4 bases, and 9 bases lay outside the gene matches. The CDR3 has 16 residues. The germline V gene encodes CDR1 MNHNS and CDR2 SASEGT. CDR3 sequence (DNA): TGTGCCAGCAGTGTTTCCGCGCTAGCGGGGGTAAACATTCAGTACTTC. It specifies CASSVSALAGVNIQYF.

The chain is built from TRBV29-1 and TRBJ2-1, with 8 bases that match TRBD1. V was clipped by 7 bases and J by 8 bases; unmatched bases: 7. This CDR3 is 12 amino acids long. Germline lookup yields CDR1 SQVTM and CDR2 ANQGSEA. CDR3 region: CSGYRGQDEQFF. The DNA for the CDR3 is TGCAGCGGATACAGGGGACAGGATGAGCAGTTCTTC.

The chain has TRBV7-9 and TRBJ2-7, with D unresolved. Trimming shortened V by 2 bases and J by 6 bases, and 2 bases separated the two germline ends. Germline CDR1 and CDR2: SEHNR and FQNEAQ (reference sequence). The CDR3 has 10 amino acids. The CDR3 DNA reads TGTGCCAGCAGCTTATTCGAGCAGTACGTC. Its protein is CASSLFEQYV.

This clonotype occurred many times. The chain uses TRBV4-1 and TRBJ1-6; D not resolved. Germline assignment: CDR1 MGHRA and CDR2 YSYEKL. V was shortened by 0 bases and J by 1 base, with 4 bases between the two germline ends. This CDR3 contains 15 residues. CDR3 in amino acids: CASSQEVSYNSPLHF. The CDR3 nucleotides read TGCGCCAGCAGCCAAGAGGTATCCTATAATTCACCCCTCCACTTT.

This clonotype was seen a few times. V usage is TRBV12-3 or TRBV12-4 and J usage is TRBJ2-1; weak D call: TRBD2 (7 bases). CDR3 length: 14 amino acids. The V end lost 7 bases, the J end lost 9 bases, and 19 bases lay between the germline ends. The CDR3 coding sequence is TGTGCCAGCACCCTACTGGGGGGGGCATTTGAGCAGTTCTTC. It translates to CASTLLGGAFEQFF.

The chain carries TRBV4-2 and TRBJ2-1; D gene ambiguous. V lost 5 bases, J lost 7 bases, and 6 bases lay in between. This CDR3 has 11 amino acids. The germline CDR1 and CDR2 sequences are LGHNA and YNFKEQ. The CDR3 is CASSDTNEQFF. The DNA for the CDR3 is TGTGCCAGCAGCGACACGAATGAGCAGTTCTTC.

This clonotype was recorded many times. CDR3 nucleotide sequence: TGTGCCAGCAGCTTAAACTTTCCGTCCTACGAGCAGTACTTC. Encoded protein: CASSLNFPSYEQYF. The chain employs TRBV7-2 and TRBJ2-7; no clear D gene. The CDR3 runs to 14 residues. The V end was cut by 2 bases, the J end by 1 base, with 9 bases between. Per germline, CDR1 SGHTA and CDR2 FQGNSA.